The entry below gives a single T cell receptor beta chain sequence along with its context. The data were obtained in a study of blood T cell repertoires in COVID-19. Study summary: Sites in the United States, Italy and Spain provided acute and convalescent COVID-19 samples. T cells, B-cell-depleted T cells, or PBMCs provided the cDNA or gDNA that served as material.

The germline V gene encodes CDR1 SGHTA and CDR2 FQGNSA. CDR3 length: 15 amino acids. V gave up 5 bases and J gave up 3 bases, with 13 bases separating them. Method: immunoSEQ multiplex PCR; TCRdb's copy keeps in-frame clones and lacks some. The sample includes about 220,000 clones, about four fifths of them seen just once. Material: peripheral blood. This clonotype was obtained from a woman in her 30s who had recovered from COVID-19. The chain is built from TRBV7-2 and TRBJ1-4, with D possibly TRBD1 on 6 matching bases. The CDR3 sequence: CASSRGTGANEKLFF. For the CDR3, the DNA is TGTGCCAGCAGCAGGGGGACCGGTGCTAATGAAAAACTGTTTTTT. The full variable domain, rest sourced from reference TRBV7-2 and TRBJ1-4, is GAGVSQSPSNKVTEKGKDVELRCDPISGHTALYWYRQSLGQGLEFLIYFQGNSAPDKSGLPSDRFSAERTGGSVSTLTIQRTQQEDSAVYLCASSRGTGANEKLFFGSGTQLSVL.